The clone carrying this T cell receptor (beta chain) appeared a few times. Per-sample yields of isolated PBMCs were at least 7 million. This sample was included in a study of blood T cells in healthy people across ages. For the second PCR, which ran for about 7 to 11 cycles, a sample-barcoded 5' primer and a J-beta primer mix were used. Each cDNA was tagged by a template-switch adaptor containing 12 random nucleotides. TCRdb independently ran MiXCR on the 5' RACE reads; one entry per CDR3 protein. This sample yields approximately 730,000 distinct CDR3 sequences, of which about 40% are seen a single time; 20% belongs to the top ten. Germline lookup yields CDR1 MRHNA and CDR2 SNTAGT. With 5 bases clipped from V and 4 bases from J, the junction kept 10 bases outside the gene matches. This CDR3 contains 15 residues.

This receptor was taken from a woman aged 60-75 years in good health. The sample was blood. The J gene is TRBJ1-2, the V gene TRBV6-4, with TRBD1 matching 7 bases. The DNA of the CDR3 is TGTGCCAGCAGTCTCTCCCGGGACAGCCTCTATGGCTACACCTTC. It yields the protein CASSLSRDSLYGYTF.